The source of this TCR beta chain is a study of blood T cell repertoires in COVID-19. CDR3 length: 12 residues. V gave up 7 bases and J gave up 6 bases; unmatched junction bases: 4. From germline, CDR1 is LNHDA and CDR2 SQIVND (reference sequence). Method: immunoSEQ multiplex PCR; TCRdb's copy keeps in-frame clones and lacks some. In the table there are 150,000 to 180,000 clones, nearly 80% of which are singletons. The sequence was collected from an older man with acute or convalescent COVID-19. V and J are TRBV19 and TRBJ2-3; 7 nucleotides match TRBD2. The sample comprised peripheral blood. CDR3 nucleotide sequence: TGTGCCAGTATGGGGACTACGGATACGCAGTATTTT. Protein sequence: CASMGTTDTQYF.